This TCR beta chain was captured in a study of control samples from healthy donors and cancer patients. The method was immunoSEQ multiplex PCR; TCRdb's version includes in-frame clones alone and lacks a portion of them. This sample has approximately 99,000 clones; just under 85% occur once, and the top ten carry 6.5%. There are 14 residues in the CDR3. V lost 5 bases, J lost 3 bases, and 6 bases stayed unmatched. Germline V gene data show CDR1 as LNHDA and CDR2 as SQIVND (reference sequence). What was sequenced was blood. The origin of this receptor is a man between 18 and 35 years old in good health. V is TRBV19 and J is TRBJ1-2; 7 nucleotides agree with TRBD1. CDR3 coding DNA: TGTGCCAGTAGTCCCCCCGGGACAGACTATGGCTACACCTTC. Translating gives CASSPPGTDYGYTF.